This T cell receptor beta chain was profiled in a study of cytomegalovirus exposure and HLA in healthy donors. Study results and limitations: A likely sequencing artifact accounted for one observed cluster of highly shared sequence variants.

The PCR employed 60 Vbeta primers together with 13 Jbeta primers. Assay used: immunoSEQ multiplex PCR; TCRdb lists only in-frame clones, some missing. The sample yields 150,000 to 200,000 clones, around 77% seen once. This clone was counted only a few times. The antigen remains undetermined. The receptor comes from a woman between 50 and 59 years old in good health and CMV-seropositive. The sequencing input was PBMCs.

Here the CDR3 reads CASSTRGNYGYTF. DNA for the CDR3: TGCGCCAGCAGCACCAGGGGCAACTATGGCTACACCTTC. The chain uses TRBV4-3 and TRBJ1-2, with TRBD1 as a possible D gene (6 bases). V was trimmed by 5 bases and J by 2 bases, leaving 9 bases between them. The germline V gene has CDR1 LGHNA and CDR2 YSLEER. This CDR3 contains 13 residues.